These 21 T cell receptor beta chains originate from one sample sequenced in a study of cytomegalovirus exposure and HLA in healthy donors. PCR involved 60 Vbeta and 13 Jbeta primers. TCRdb's copy holds only in-frame clones and misses some; the assay was immunoSEQ multiplex PCR. The sample contains approximately 170,000 clones, roughly 77% of which appear only once. The sequenced sample was PBMCs. The receptors come from a man between 25 and 39 years old in good health and CMV-seropositive.

The CDR3 region has the DNA TGTGCCATCAGTGAGACCCGGGACAGTTCCTACGAGCAGTACTTC. Protein: CAISETRDSSYEQYF. The V and J genes are TRBV10-3 and TRBJ2-7, with 7 positions matching TRBD1. CDR1 ENHRY and CDR2 SYGVKD come from the germline V gene. The V gene end was trimmed by 2 bases and the J gene end by 1 base; junction bases not matched to a gene: 5. The CDR3 is made up of 15 amino acids.

Comment on this clone: The sample has other DNA sequences that encode this CDR3 too. The DNA for the CDR3 is TGTGCCTGGAGTGGCGGATATGGCTACACCTTC. Protein product: CAWSGGYGYTF. The V gene is TRBV30, the J gene TRBJ1-2; D is ambiguous. Germline CDR1 GTSNPN, CDR2 SVGIG (reference sequence). Trimming removed 1 base from V and 5 bases from J, with 5 bases in between. The CDR3 consists of 11 residues.

This clone was seen more than once but under ten times. The chain is built from TRBV27 and TRBJ2-2; 7 bases map to TRBD2. This CDR3 contains 14 residues. Unmatched junction bases numbered 5, after V lost 5 bases and J lost 5 bases. Looked up from germline, CDR1 is MNHEY and CDR2 is SMNVEV (reference sequence). The CDR3 sequence is CASSRGLETGELFF. The CDR3 region has the DNA TGTGCCAGCAGTCGTGGACTAGAGACCGGGGAGCTGTTTTTT.

This rearrangement joins TRBV5-5 to TRBJ2-5; no reliable D call. In germline, CDR1 is SGHKS, CDR2 YYEKEE (reference sequence). CDR3 length: 14 residues. V lost 2 bases to trimming and J lost 1 base, with 9 bases between them. CDR3 DNA: TGTGCCAGCAGCTTTTCTACCCTCCAAGAGACCCAGTACTTC. Translating gives CASSFSTLQETQYF.

This clone was found a few times. The chain couples TRBV7-9 to TRBJ2-1; possible D gene TRBD2, 6 bases. Germline assignment: CDR1 SEHNR and CDR2 FQNEAQ (reference sequence). This CDR3 is built from 13 residues. Trimming removed 7 bases from V and 9 bases from J, with 16 bases in between. As DNA, the CDR3 is TGTGCCAGCACCCAAACGCGGGGAGGTGAGCAGTTCTTC. Protein: CASTQTRGGEQFF.

This clone was seen only a few times. The chain is built from TRBV9 and TRBJ1-3; D gene uncertain. V dropped 2 bases and J dropped 3 bases, with 12 bases sitting between them. The CDR3 has 15 residues. CDR1 and CDR2 (germline): SGDLS, YYNGEE. CDR3 nucleotides: TGTGCCAGCAGCGTCCCCGTCTTGCGTGGAAACACCATATATTTT. Amino acids: CASSVPVLRGNTIYF.

The chain links TRBV5-1 to TRBJ1-1, with a weak D call TRBD1 (5 bases). In germline, CDR1 is SGHRS, CDR2 YFSETQ. CDR3 length: 14 residues. Trimming removed 0 bases from V and 5 bases from J, with 11 bases in between. CDR3 in amino acids: CASSLAVGGTEAFF. CDR3 bases: TGCGCCAGCAGCTTGGCCGTGGGGGGGACTGAAGCTTTCTTT.

The genes are TRBV5-4 and TRBJ2-7, with D unclear. The length of the CDR3 is 12 residues. Per the germline V gene, CDR1 is SGHNT and CDR2 is YYREEE (reference sequence). V shed 0 bases and J shed 6 bases, with 7 bases lying between them. The CDR3 is CASSLDSLEQYF. The CDR3 bases are TGTGCCAGCAGCTTGGACAGTCTCGAGCAGTACTTC.

Written as DNA, the CDR3 is TGTGCCAGCAGTTCAGGCCCCTTCGAGCAGTACTTC. The encoded protein is CASSSGPFEQYF. The chain employs TRBV6-5 and TRBJ2-7; D is unclear. The CDR3 contains 12 residues. In germline, CDR1 is MNHEY, CDR2 SVGAGI. V was cut by 4 bases and J by 6 bases, with 10 bases left in between.

The V call is TRBV4-1, the J call TRBJ2-1, with 7 bases that match TRBD1. CDR1 and CDR2 (germline): MGHRA, YSYEKL. Trimming cost V 0 bases and J 5 bases; bases outside gene matches: 10. The CDR3 covers 17 residues. As DNA, the CDR3 is TGCGCCAGCAGCCAAGATCTTTCAGGGGGATGGGACAATGAGCAGTTCTTC. This encodes CASSQDLSGGWDNEQFF.

V gene TRBV4-1 combines with J gene TRBJ1-2; no clear D gene. The CDR3 totals 13 residues. Germline lookup yields CDR1 MGHRA and CDR2 YSYEKL. Trimming removed 4 bases at V and 6 bases at J, with 12 bases between. The CDR3 bases are TGCGCCAGCAGCCCCCGAGGCCGGGATGGCTACACCTTC. Its translation: CASSPRGRDGYTF.

This rearrangement joins TRBV11-3 to TRBJ2-1, with TRBD1 matching over 7 bases. V shed 5 bases and J 0 bases; nucleotides not matched to a gene: 4. CDR1 is SGHNT, CDR2 YENEEA, per germline. The CDR3 is 15 residues long. CDR3 nucleotide sequence: TGTGCCAGCAGCCGACAGGGATCCTCCTACAATGAGCAGTTCTTC. This translates into CASSRQGSSYNEQFF.

This chain links TRBV7-2 with TRBJ2-1; 11 bases fit TRBD2. Unmatched junction bases numbered 6, after V lost 5 bases and J lost 6 bases. CDR1 SGHTA and CDR2 FQGNSA come from the germline V gene. The CDR3 loop spans 15 amino acids. This chain's CDR3 is CASSPLAGGLNEQFF. As DNA, the CDR3 is TGTGCCAGCAGCCCGCTAGCGGGGGGACTCAATGAGCAGTTCTTC.

The gene calls are TRBV15 and TRBJ1-4, with 9 bases lining up with TRBD1. Germline trimming cut 5 bases from V and 10 bases from J; bases unmatched to any gene: 8. The CDR3 spans 14 residues. Germline CDR1 and CDR2: LNHNV and YYDKDF (reference sequence). The CDR3 reads CATSAGTGLSKLFF. The CDR3 nucleotides are TGTGCCACCAGCGCCGGGACAGGGCTCTCAAAACTGTTTTTT.

V is TRBV30 and J is TRBJ1-4; D call uncertain. Trimming removed 0 bases at V and 1 base at J, with 12 bases between. The CDR3 is 16 amino acids. Germline V gives CDR1 GTSNPN, CDR2 SVGIG (reference sequence). The CDR3 sequence is CAWSVRRGGTNEKLFF. In nucleotides, the CDR3 is TGTGCCTGGAGTGTACGTCGGGGTGGAACTAATGAAAAACTGTTTTTT.

This clone was counted between two and nine times. The rearrangement uses TRBV15 and TRBJ1-5; the D gene is possibly TRBD1 (5 bases). Looked up from germline, CDR1 is LNHNV and CDR2 is YYDKDF (reference sequence). V gave up 5 bases and J gave up 0 bases, with 11 bases separating them. The CDR3 is 15 residues long. The CDR3 DNA reads TGTGCCACCAGCTACCGAAGGGGTAGCAATCAGCCCCAGCATTTT. Its translation is CATSYRRGSNQPQHF. The full variable domain, with the rest looked up from reference TRBV15 and TRBJ1-5, is DAMVIQNPRYQVTQFGKPVTLSCSQTLNHNVMYWYQQKSSQAPKLLFHYYDKDFNNEADTPDNFQSRRPNTSFCFLDIRSPGLGDTAMYLCATSYRRGSNQPQHFGDGTRLSIL.

The chain recombines TRBV30 with TRBJ1-3, with 7 bases aligning to TRBD1. V lost 3 bases, J lost 0 bases, and 2 bases stayed unmatched. Germline lookup yields CDR1 GTSNPN and CDR2 SVGIG (reference sequence). The CDR3 has 14 residues. The CDR3 DNA follows: TGTGCCTGGAGGACAGGGCGCTCTGGAAACACCATATATTTT. It specifies CAWRTGRSGNTIYF. Full variable domain (outside the CDR3, taken from reference TRBV30 and TRBJ1-3): SQTIHQWPATLVQPVGSPLSLECTVEGTSNPNLYWYRQAAGRGLQLLFYSVGIGQISSEVPQNLSASRPQDRQFILSSKKLLLSDSGFYLCAWRTGRSGNTIYFGEGSWLTVV.

The chain has TRBV29-1 and TRBJ2-2; TRBD1 matches at 11 bases. CDR1 SQVTM and CDR2 ANQGSEA come from the germline V gene. The CDR3 extends over 14 amino acids. Trimming took 4 bases from V and 7 from J; bases not matched to a gene: 5. The CDR3 DNA sequence: TGCAGCGTTGGGACAGGGGGCGAAGGCGGGGAGCTGTTTTTT. Protein: CSVGTGGEGGELFF.

Turning to this clone: Germline and junction disagree at one end, which may indicate a read error. This chain links TRBV7-7 with TRBJ2-3; 11 bases are shared with TRBD2. This CDR3 contains 15 residues. Per the germline V gene, CDR1 is SSHAT and CDR2 is FNYEAQ (reference sequence). CDR3 DNA: TGTGCTAGCAGCTTAGCGGGGGGGGACACAGATACGCAGTATTTT. Its translation: CASSLAGGDTDTQYF. Based on the CDR3 plus reference TRBV7-7 and TRBJ2-3, the full variable domain is GAGVSQSPRYKVTKRGQDVTLRCDPISSHATLYWYQQALGQGPEFLTYFNYEAQPDKSGLPSDRFSAERPEGSISTLTIQRTEQRDSAMYRCASSLAGGDTDTQYFGPGTRLTVL.

This rearrangement joins TRBV30 to TRBJ1-1, with D maybe TRBD1 (5 bases). V was cut by 0 bases and J by 4 bases, with 18 bases left in between. The germline V gene has CDR1 GTSNPN and CDR2 SVGIG (reference sequence). This CDR3 is 16 amino acids long. In nucleotides, the CDR3 is TGTGCCTGGAGTGTCCCCCCCGGGGGGGACCCCACTGAAGCTTTCTTT. Translating gives CAWSVPPGGDPTEAFF.

This clone was found a few times. This sequence joins TRBV30 and TRBJ2-7; no definite D call. Germline CDR1 GTSNPN, CDR2 SVGIG (reference sequence). V lost 1 base and J lost 3, with 4 bases in between. The CDR3 consists of 11 residues. The CDR3 DNA is TGTGCCTGGAGTGACAACTACGAGCAGTACTTC. Translating it yields CAWSDNYEQYF.